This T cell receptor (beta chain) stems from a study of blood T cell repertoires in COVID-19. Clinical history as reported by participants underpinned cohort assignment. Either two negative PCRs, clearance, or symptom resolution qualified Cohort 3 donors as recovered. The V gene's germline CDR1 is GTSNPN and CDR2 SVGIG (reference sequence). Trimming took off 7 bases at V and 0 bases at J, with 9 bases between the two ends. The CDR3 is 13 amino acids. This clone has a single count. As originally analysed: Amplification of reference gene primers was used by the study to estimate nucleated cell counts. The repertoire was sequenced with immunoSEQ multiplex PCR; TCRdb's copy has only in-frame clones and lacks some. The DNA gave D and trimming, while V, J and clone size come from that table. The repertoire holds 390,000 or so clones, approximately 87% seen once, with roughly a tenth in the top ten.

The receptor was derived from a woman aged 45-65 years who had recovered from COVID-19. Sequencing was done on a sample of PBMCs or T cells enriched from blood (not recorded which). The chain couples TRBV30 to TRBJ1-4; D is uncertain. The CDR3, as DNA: TGTGCCTCGATCGAGTCAACTAATGAAAAACTGTTTTTT. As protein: CASIESTNEKLFF.